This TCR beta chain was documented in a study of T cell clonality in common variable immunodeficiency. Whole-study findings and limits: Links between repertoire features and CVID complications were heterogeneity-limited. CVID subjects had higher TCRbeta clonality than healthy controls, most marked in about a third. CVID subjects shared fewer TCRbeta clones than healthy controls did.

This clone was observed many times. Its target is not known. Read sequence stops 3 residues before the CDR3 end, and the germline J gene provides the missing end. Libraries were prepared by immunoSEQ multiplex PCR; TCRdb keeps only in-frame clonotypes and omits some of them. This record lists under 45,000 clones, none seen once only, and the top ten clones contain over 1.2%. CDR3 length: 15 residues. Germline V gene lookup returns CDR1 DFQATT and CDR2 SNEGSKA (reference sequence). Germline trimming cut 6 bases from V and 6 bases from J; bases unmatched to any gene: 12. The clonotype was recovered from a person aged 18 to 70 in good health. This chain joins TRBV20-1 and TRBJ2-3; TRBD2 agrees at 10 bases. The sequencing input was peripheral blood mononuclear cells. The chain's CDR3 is CSALGLSGRVDTQYF. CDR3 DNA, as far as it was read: TGCAGTGCCCTCGGGTTGAGCGGGAGGGTTGATACG.